This is a list of T cell receptor beta chains from one sample in a study of PD-1 blockade in mismatch repair-deficient tumors. Repertoires were generated with immunoSEQ multiplex PCR, while TCRdb's copy carries only in-frame clones and drops some. The sample lists tens of thousands of clones, around 85% occurring once. This sample comprised peripheral blood, obtained 12 weeks after starting pembrolizumab. These receptor sequences come from an adult with mismatch repair-deficient cancer. Each CDR3 is given with its conserved first and last residue. A D gene is named only where the DNA matches it firmly. Rows may omit the clone size; those that give it use once, few, many or a size class.

TRBJ1-1,.,15,TRBD1,TRBV5-4,TGTGCCAGCAGTACCGGGACAGGGGCTGGCACTGAAGCTTTCTTT,CASSTGTGAGTEAFF
TRBJ1-1,.,12,.,TRBV19,TGTGCCAGTAGTAGGACAGACACTGAAGCTTTCTTT,CASSRTDTEAFF
TRBJ2-7,.,13,.,TRBV5-1,TGCGCCAGCAGCTTGGCGGAGGGATACGAGCAGTACTTC,CASSLAEGYEQYF
TRBJ2-7,.,14,TRBD1,TRBV2,TGTGCCAGCAAGGGCAGCAGGGGGTCTTACGAGCAGTACTTC,CASKGSRGSYEQYF
TRBJ2-7,.,14,.,TRBV27,TGTGCCAGCAGTTTATCGGGTTATCGGTACGAGCAGTACTTC,CASSLSGYRYEQYF
TRBJ2-1,.,13,.,TRBV12-5,TGTGCTAGTGGTCCCGAGACCTACAATGAGCAGTTCTTC,CASGPETYNEQFF
TRBJ2-7,.,15,TRBD1,TRBV25-1,TGTGCCACCTTAGCCCCGGGACAGGGATACTACGAGCAGTACTTC,CATLAPGQGYYEQYF
TRBJ2-1,.,16,TRBD1,TRBV7-2,TGTGCCAGCAGCTGGGGACCGGGACAGGGGGCACGTGAGCAGTTCTTC,CASSWGPGQGAREQFF
TRBJ1-1,.,15,.,TRBV6-6,TGTGCCAGCAGTTACTCACAGGGCCCAAGGGAGGAAGCTTTCTTT,CASSYSQGPREEAFF
TRBJ1-1,.,15,TRBD1,TRBV7-2,TGTGCCAGCAGCTCGGGGGAACAGGGGGTCAAAGAAGCTTTCTTT,CASSSGEQGVKEAFF
TRBJ2-1,.,15,TRBD2,TRBV5-4,TGTGCCAGCCCCGGCCCGGGACTATCCTCCAATGAGCAGTTCTTC,CASPGPGLSSNEQFF
TRBJ2-1,.,15,.,TRBV4-2,TGTGCCAGCAGCCAAGATCTGTTAAGGACCGCCGAGCAGTTCTTC,CASSQDLLRTAEQFF
TRBJ1-2,once,14,TRBD1,TRBV5-1,TGCGCCAGCAGCTCAGATCAGGGGGACGCTGGCTACACCTTC,CASSSDQGDAGYTF
TRBJ2-7,.,16,TRBD1,TRBV27,TGTGCCAGCAGTTTGAGATGGGACAGGAGCTCCTACGAGCAGTACTTC,CASSLRWDRSSYEQYF
TRBJ1-4,.,15,TRBD1,TRBV4-1,TGCGCCAGCAGCCAAACAGACAGGGGCGGTGAAAAACTGTTTTTT,CASSQTDRGGEKLFF
TRBJ2-1,.,17,TRBD2,TRBV5-1,TGCGCCAGCAGCTCGGCAATGACTAGCGGGAGTTACAATGAGCAGTTCTTC,CASSSAMTSGSYNEQFF
TRBJ1-2,few,14,.,TRBV25-1,TGTGCCAGCAGTAACCCCGGCAGAGCTTCTGGCTACACCTTC,CASSNPGRASGYTF
TRBJ1-1,.,13,.,TRBV18,TGTGCCAGCTCCCCAGAGCAAGACACTGAAGCTTTCTTT,CASSPEQDTEAFF
TRBJ2-1,.,16,TRBD2,TRBV7-2,TGTGCCAGCAGGATGGGAGCGGGAGGGCCCTACAATGAGCAGTTCTTC,CASRMGAGGPYNEQFF
TRBJ1-2,.,14,.,TRBV30,TGTGCCTGGAGTGTAGGTGCTATCGGCTATGGCTACACCTTC,CAWSVGAIGYGYTF
TRBJ2-1,.,15,.,TRBV28,TGTGCCAGCAGTGACGACAGGTTCTCCTACAATGAGCAGTTCTTC,CASSDDRFSYNEQFF
TRBJ2-7,.,17,.,TRBV11-2,TGTGCCAGCAGCTTAAGAGGGCCCCCTATTTCTGTTGGGGAGCAGTACTTC,CASSLRGPPISVGEQYF
TRBJ2-2,.,14,.,TRBV29-1,TGCAGCGTTGAAGAACTAGCCACCACCGGGGAGCTGTTTTTT,CSVEELATTGELFF
TRBJ2-2,.,14,TRBD1,TRBV7-9,TGTGCCAGCAGCCCCGACAGGGCGGCCGGGGAGCTGTTTTTT,CASSPDRAAGELFF
TRBJ1-2,few,17,TRBD1,TRBV5-4,TGTGCCAGCAGCTCTGGATTGAGACAGGGGGCAAACTATGGCTACACCTTC,CASSSGLRQGANYGYTF
TRBJ2-5,.,14,TRBD2,TRBV9,TGTGCCAGCAGCGGGGAGGGGCGCCAAGAGACCCAGTACTTC,CASSGEGRQETQYF
TRBJ2-7,few,14,.,TRBV4-2,TGTGCCAGCAGCCAAGAAAGGTTTTCCTACGAGCAGTACTTC,CASSQERFSYEQYF
TRBJ2-7,.,12,.,TRBV18,TGTGCCAGCTCACCACTCGACAACGAGCAGTACTTC,CASSPLDNEQYF
TRBJ2-7,few,11,.,TRBV14,TGTGCCAGCAGCCAGGGTTACGAGCAGTACTTC,CASSQGYEQYF
TRBJ2-5,once,14,.,TRBV2,TGTGCCAGCATTGGGGGGGCGGGGCGAGAGACCCAGTACTTC,CASIGGAGRETQYF
TRBJ2-7,.,18,.,TRBV21-1,TGTGCCAGCAGCAATCCGGGCAGATACGGGACAGGGACCCACGAGCAGTACTTC,CASSNPGRYGTGTHEQYF
TRBJ2-1,.,14,TRBD2,TRBV6-6,TGTGCCAGCAGTTACCGGCGGGAGGGGGATGAGCAGTTCTTC,CASSYRREGDEQFF
TRBJ2-3,once,12,.,TRBV9,TGTGCCAGCAGCCCTACCAGGGATACGCAGTATTTT,CASSPTRDTQYF
TRBJ1-1,once,15,.,TRBV27,TGTGCCAGCAGTCCCCGCCCGGACGTATACACTGAAGCTTTCTTT,CASSPRPDVYTEAFF
TRBJ2-2,.,15,.,TRBV28,TGTGCCAGCAGTTTATTTAGGGATCGAACCGGGGAGCTGTTTTTT,CASSLFRDRTGELFF
TRBJ2-7,.,14,.,TRBV7-2,TGTGCCAGCAGCTTAGGGATGGGCCTCTACGAGCAGTACTTC,CASSLGMGLYEQYF
TRBJ2-3,.,15,.,TRBV7-8,TGTGCCAGCAGCTTAGAGCCCCTCGAACGGGGTACGCAGTATTTT,CASSLEPLERGTQYF
TRBJ2-5,.,16,TRBD2,TRBV6-1,TGTGCCAGCAGTGAAACGTCTAGCGGGATCCAAGAGACCCAGTACTTC,CASSETSSGIQETQYF
TRBJ1-2,.,12,TRBD1,TRBV6-5,TGTGCCAGCAGTCGGGACAGGGCTGGCTACACCTTC,CASSRDRAGYTF
TRBJ2-3,.,16,.,TRBV5-8,TGTGCCAGCAGCTATGAAGGGGGGCACAGCACAGATACGCAGTATTTT,CASSYEGGHSTDTQYF